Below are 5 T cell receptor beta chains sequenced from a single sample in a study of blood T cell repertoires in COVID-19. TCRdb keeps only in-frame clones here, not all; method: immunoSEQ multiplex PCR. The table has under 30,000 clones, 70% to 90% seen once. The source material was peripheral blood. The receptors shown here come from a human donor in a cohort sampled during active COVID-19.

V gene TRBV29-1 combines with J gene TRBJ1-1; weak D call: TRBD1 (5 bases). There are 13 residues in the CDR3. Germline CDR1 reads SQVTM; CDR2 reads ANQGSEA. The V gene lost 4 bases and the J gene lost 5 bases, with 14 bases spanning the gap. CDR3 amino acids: CSVVRQGGTEAFF. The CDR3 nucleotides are TGCAGCGTTGTTCGCCAGGGAGGAACTGAAGCTTTCTTT.

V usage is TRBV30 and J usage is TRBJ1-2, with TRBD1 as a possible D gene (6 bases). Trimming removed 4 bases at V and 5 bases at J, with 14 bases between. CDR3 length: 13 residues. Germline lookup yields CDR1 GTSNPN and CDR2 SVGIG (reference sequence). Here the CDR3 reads CAWTVDRNYGYTF. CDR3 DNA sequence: TGTGCCTGGACTGTAGACAGGAATTATGGCTACACCTTC.

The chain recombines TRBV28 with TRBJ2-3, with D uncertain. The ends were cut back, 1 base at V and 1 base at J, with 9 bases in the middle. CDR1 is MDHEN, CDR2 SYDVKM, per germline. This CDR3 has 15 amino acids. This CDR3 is CASSLSGPRTDTQYF. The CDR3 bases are TGTGCCAGCAGTTTATCAGGTCCGCGCACAGATACGCAGTATTTT.

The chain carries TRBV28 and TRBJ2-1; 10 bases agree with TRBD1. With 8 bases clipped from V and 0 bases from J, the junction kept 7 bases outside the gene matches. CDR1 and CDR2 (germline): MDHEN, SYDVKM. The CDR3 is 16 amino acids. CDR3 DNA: TGTGCCAGCCGGGACAGGGGAGTTAGCTCCTACAATGAGCAGTTCTTC. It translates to CASRDRGVSSYNEQFF.

The CDR3 bases are TGTGCCATCAGCCCCGTCCTATCTAGCGGGGGGCTTACAAAGACCCAGTACTTC. Protein sequence: CAISPVLSSGGLTKTQYF. The chain joins TRBV10-3 to TRBJ2-5; 11 bases match TRBD2. Trimming cost V 6 bases and J 6 bases; bases outside gene matches: 18. Germline-derived CDR1 and CDR2 are ENHRY and SYGVKD. This CDR3 spans 18 amino acids.